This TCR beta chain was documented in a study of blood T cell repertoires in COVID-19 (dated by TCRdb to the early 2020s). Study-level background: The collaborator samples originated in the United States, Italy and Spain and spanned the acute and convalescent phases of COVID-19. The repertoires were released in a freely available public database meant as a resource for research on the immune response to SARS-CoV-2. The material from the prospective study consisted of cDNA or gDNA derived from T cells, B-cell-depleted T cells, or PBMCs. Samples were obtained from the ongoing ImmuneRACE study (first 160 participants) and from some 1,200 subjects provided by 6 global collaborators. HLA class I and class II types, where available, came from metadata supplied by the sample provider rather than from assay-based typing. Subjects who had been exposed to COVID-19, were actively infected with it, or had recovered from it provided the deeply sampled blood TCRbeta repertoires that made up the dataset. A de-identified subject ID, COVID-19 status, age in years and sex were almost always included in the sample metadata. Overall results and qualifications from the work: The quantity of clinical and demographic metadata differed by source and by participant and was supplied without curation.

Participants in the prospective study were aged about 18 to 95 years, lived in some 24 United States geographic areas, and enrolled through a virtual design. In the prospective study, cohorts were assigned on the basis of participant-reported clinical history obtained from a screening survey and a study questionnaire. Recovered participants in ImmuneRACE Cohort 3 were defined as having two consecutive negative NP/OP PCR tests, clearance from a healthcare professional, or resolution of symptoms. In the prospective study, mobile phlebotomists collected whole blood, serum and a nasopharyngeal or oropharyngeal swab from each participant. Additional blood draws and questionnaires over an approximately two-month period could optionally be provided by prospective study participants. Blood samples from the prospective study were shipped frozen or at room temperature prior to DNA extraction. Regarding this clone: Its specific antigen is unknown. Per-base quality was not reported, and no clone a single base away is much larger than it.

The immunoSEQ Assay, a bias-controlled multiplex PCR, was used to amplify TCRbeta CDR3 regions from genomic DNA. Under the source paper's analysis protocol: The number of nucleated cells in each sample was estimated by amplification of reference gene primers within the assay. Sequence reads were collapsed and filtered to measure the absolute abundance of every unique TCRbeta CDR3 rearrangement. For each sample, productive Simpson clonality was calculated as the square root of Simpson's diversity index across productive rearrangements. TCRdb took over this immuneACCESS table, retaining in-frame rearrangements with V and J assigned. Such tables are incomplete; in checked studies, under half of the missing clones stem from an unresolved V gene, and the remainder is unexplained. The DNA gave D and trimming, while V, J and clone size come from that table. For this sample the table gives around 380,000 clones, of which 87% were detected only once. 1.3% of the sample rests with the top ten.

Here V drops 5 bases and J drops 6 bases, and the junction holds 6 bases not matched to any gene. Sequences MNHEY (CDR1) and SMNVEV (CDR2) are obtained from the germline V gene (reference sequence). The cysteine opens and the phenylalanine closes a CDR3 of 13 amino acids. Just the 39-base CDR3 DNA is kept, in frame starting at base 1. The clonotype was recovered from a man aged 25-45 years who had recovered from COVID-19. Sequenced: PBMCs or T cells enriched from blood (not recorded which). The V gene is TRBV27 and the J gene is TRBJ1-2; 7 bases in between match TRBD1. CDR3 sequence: CASSLGGGDGYTF. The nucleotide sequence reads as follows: TGTGCCAGCAGTCTTGGAGGGGGCGATGGCTACACCTTC.